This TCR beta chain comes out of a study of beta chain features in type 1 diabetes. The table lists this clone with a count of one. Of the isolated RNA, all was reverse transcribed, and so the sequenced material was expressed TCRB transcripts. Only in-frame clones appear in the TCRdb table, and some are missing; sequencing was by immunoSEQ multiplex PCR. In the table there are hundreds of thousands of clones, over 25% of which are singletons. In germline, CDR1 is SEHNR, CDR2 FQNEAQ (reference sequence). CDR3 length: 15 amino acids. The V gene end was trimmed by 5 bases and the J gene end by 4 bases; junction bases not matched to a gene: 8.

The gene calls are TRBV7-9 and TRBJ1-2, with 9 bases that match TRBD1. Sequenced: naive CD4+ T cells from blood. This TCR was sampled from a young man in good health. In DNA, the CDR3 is TGTGCCAGCAGCCCGGGACAGGGAATATCCTATGGCTACACCTTC. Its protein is CASSPGQGISYGYTF.